The next 5 T cell receptor beta chains were all read from a single sample in a study of cytomegalovirus exposure and HLA in healthy donors. PCR was performed using 60 Vbeta and 13 Jbeta primers. Generated by immunoSEQ multiplex PCR, the TCRdb table keeps only in-frame clones and is missing some. In the table there are 160,000 or so clones, roughly 85% of which are singletons. Sample: PBMCs. These receptors all come from a woman aged 18 to 35 in good health and CMV-seronegative.

About this clone itself: Distinct nucleotide sequences in the sample also encode this CDR3. V usage is TRBV18 and J usage is TRBJ2-7; D might be TRBD2 (6 bases). Germline V lookup: CDR1 KGHSH, CDR2 LQKENI. The ends were cut back, 1 base at V and 5 bases at J, with 18 bases in the middle. There are 16 residues in the CDR3. Here the CDR3 reads CASSPLAARGFDEQYF. In DNA form, the CDR3 reads TGTGCCAGCTCACCACTTGCAGCCCGGGGGTTTGACGAGCAGTACTTC.

This clone has just a few counts. The V call is TRBV18, the J call TRBJ2-1; D might be TRBD1 (5 bases). The germline V and J ends were trimmed by 6 bases and 8 bases, with 14 bases remaining between them. The CDR3 is 13 amino acids. Germline-derived CDR1 and CDR2 are KGHSH and LQKENI. DNA for the CDR3: TGTGCCAGCTCCCTCAACAGGCTAGATGAGCAGTTCTTC. Its translation: CASSLNRLDEQFF.

The sample holds a few counts of this clone. V usage is TRBV4-3 and J usage is TRBJ2-3; no clear D. V lost 3 bases to trimming and J lost 0 bases, with 10 bases between them. From germline, CDR1 is LGHNA and CDR2 YSLEER. CDR3 length: 15 amino acids. CDR3 sequence (DNA): TGCGCCAGCAGCCATAGAGCCTTGAGCACAGATACGCAGTATTTT. Its translation is CASSHRALSTDTQYF.

The V gene is TRBV9, the J gene TRBJ2-2, with a tentative D call TRBD2 (6 bases). This CDR3 spans 14 amino acids. V gave up 3 bases and J gave up 5 bases, with 11 bases separating them. Germline V gene lookup returns CDR1 SGDLS and CDR2 YYNGEE. The chain's CDR3 is CASSAGVPTGELFF. The CDR3 bases are TGTGCCAGCAGCGCGGGAGTACCAACCGGGGAGCTGTTTTTT.

This chain joins TRBV5-4 and TRBJ1-2; weak D call: TRBD1 (6 bases). V was clipped by 5 bases and J by 1 base, with 9 bases between them. CDR1 and CDR2 (germline): SGHNT, YYREEE (reference sequence). The CDR3 spans 13 residues. In DNA form, the CDR3 reads TGTGCCAGCAGAATAGGGGGTAACTATGGCTACACCTTC. This translates into CASRIGGNYGYTF.